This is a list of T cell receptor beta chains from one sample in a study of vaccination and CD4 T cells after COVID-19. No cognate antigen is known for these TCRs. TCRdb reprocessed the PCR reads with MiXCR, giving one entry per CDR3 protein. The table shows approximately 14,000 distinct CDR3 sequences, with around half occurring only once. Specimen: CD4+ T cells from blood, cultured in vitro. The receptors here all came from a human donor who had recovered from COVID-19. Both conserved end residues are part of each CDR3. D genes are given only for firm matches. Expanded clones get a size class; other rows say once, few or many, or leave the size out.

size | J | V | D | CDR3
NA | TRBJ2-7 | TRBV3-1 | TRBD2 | CASSRLATYEQYF
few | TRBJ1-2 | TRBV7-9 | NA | CASSFRQGGTNYGYTF
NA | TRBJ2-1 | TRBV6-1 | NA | CASSLSAEQFF
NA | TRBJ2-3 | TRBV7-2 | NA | CASSARTHTDTQYF
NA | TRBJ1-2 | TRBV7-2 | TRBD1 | CASSPDRVIYGYTF
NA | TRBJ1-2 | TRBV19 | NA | CASSIDGSFHYGYTF
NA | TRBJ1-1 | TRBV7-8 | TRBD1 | CASRRDRGLRVNTEAFF
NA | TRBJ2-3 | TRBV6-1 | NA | CAADRGPAGGVTQYF
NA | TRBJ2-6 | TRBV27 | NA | CASSLLGRQGANVLTF
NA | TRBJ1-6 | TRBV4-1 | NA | CASSHPVEGYNSPLHF
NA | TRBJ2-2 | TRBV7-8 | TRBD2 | CASSEMGTGGEELFF
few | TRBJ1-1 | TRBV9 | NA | CASSVGPLNTEAFF
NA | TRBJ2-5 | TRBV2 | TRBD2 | CASRGTSGSETQYF
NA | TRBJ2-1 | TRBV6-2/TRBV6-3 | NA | CASGRLGSAPQYNEQFF
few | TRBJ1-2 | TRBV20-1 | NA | CSARDPRGAGFNYGYTF
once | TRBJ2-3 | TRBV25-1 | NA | CATVTEVGDTQYF
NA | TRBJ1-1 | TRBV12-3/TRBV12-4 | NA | CASSFADRGRLVYTEAFF
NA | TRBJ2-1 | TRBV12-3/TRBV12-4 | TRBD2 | CASSQQTGTSGSGNNEQFF
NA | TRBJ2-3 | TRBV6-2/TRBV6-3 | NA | CASSYDTDTQYF
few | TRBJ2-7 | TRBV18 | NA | CASSPRTLTYEQYF
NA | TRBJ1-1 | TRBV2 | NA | CASSEMSGVAFF
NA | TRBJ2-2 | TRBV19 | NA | CASSLERNTGELFF
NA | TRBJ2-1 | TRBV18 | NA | CASSPNSYNEQFF
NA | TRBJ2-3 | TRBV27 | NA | CASSLWGVGADTQYF
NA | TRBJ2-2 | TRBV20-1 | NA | CSALGPVDTGELFF
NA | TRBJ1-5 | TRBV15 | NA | CATSRKEQGPNQPQHF
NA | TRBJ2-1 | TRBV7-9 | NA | CASSLAGLGYNEQFF
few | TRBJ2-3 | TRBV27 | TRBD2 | CASSDWTSGRLIPDTQYF
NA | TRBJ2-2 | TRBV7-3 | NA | CASSLLPGNGELFF
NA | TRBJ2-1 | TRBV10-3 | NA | CAISEFEVGQQFF
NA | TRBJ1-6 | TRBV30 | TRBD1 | CAWGRDRGSVLHF
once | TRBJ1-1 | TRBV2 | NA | CASNQGGRNTEAFF
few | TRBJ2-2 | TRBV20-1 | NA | CSAIRDTGELFF
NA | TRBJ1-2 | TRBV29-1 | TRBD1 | CSVEEGTGITYGYTF
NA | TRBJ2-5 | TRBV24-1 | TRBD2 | CATSVSGNQETQYF
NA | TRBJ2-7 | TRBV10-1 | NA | CASSGRGDGGKQYF
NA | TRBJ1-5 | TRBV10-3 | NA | CAISESRNGPEPQHF
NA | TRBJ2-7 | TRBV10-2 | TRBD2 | CASSEASGISYEQYF
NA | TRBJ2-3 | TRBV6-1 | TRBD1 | CASGQGAPLDTQYF